This T cell receptor beta chain emerged from a study of blood T cells in healthy people across ages. The V gene's germline CDR1 is LNHDA and CDR2 SQIVND (reference sequence). V gave up 5 bases and J gave up 4 bases, with 20 bases separating them. The CDR3 covers 16 residues. Drawn from each donor were ten milliliters of peripheral blood. Researchers isolated at least 6 million PBMCs per sample. It was with a sample-barcoded 5' primer and a J-beta primer mix that a second PCR of roughly 7 to 12 cycles was run. One entry per CDR3 protein, called by TCRdb with MiXCR from the 5' RACE reads. The sample carries some 700,000 distinct CDR3 sequences, roughly 20% recorded once.

The receptor's source is a man between 65 and 85 years old in good health. The sequencing input was blood. The chain employs TRBV19 and TRBJ1-1; D possibly corresponds to TRBD1 (5 bases). CDR3 residues: CASSVGLPVGATEAFF. The DNA of the CDR3 is TGTGCCAGTAGTGTGGGACTCCCTGTGGGTGCCACTGAAGCTTTCTTT.